A single sample is the source of the 21 T cell receptor beta chains below, sequenced in a study of blood T cells in healthy people across ages. The authors ran a second PCR of 7 to 11 cycles using a sample-barcoded 5' primer and a J-beta primer mix. Each CDR3 protein gets one entry after TCRdb re-called the 5' RACE reads with MiXCR. This table has 700,000 or so distinct CDR3 sequences, around 38% appearing once. What was sequenced was blood. The source is an older man in good health.

This clonotype was detected only a few times. CDR3 amino acids: CASSYRARMNTEAFF. CDR3 sequence (DNA): TGTGCCAGCAGTTATAGGGCTAGGATGAACACTGAAGCTTTCTTT. This chain uses TRBV6-5 with TRBJ1-1, with no clear D. The CDR3 extends over 15 amino acids. Germline-derived CDR1 and CDR2 are MNHEY and SVGAGI. The V and J ends lost 3 bases and 0 bases respectively, with 11 bases between them.

There are a few counts of this clonotype. The chain links TRBV30 to TRBJ1-2, with 8 bases matching TRBD1. Per germline, CDR1 GTSNPN and CDR2 SVGIG (reference sequence). The CDR3 runs to 14 residues. V lost 1 base to trimming and J lost 6 bases; unmatched junction nucleotides: 7. The CDR3 reads CAWSDPAGGNGYTF. As DNA, the CDR3 is TGTGCCTGGAGTGACCCCGCAGGGGGCAATGGCTACACCTTC.

The chain is built from TRBV7-8 and TRBJ1-2; TRBD1 is a possible D gene (5 bases). Germline V gene lookup returns CDR1 SGHVS and CDR2 FQNEAQ. V was pared by 2 bases and J by 7 bases, with 8 bases between. This CDR3 is built from 12 residues. The CDR3: CASSLLGAGYTF. The CDR3 nucleotides are TGTGCCAGCAGCTTACTTGGGGCTGGCTACACCTTC. The full variable domain, its missing parts supplied by reference TRBV7-8 and TRBJ1-2, is GAGVSQSPRYKVAKRGQDVALRCDPISGHVSLFWYQQALGQGPEFLTYFQNEAQLDKSGLPSDRFFAERPEGSVSTLKIQRTQQEDSAVYLCASSLLGAGYTFGSGTRLTVV.

This chain joins TRBV6-2 or TRBV6-3 and TRBJ1-6; D gene unclear. The CDR3 sequence is 14 residues long. The V gene lost 2 bases and the J gene lost 5 bases, with 7 bases spanning the gap. Germline V lookup: CDR1 MNHEY, CDR2 SVGEGT. DNA of the CDR3: TGTGCCAGCAGTTACGGGAAGGATAATTCACCCCTCCACTTT. The encoded protein is CASSYGKDNSPLHF.

This clonotype was observed a handful of times. The chain couples TRBV24-1 to TRBJ2-1, with D possibly being TRBD1 or TRBD2 (6 bases each). This CDR3 spans 19 amino acids. In germline, CDR1 is KGHDR, CDR2 SFDVKD. V gave up 5 bases and J gave up 1 base, with 23 bases separating them. The CDR3 loop reads CATSAGKGGGERSYNEQFF. The CDR3 DNA reads TGTGCCACCAGTGCGGGTAAGGGGGGCGGTGAAAGGTCCTACAATGAGCAGTTCTTC.

The V call is TRBV29-1, the J call TRBJ2-3, with D possibly being TRBD1 or TRBD2 (6 bases each). The CDR3 loop spans 14 amino acids. V was clipped by 7 bases and J by 2 bases, with 16 bases between them. Germline assignment: CDR1 SQVTM and CDR2 ANQGSEA. CDR3 amino acids: CSAAVGGHTDTQYF. The CDR3 DNA sequence: TGCAGCGCCGCTGTTGGGGGGCACACAGATACGCAGTATTTT.

The chain employs TRBV5-5 and TRBJ2-1; TRBD2 agrees at 7 bases. The CDR3 contains 15 residues. Germline loops: CDR1 SGHKS, CDR2 YYEKEE (reference sequence). After removal of 4 bases from V and 4 bases from J, the junction contained 8 bases not matched to a gene. The CDR3 reads CASSRWAGEYNEQFF. CDR3 nucleotides: TGTGCCAGCAGCCGGTGGGCGGGGGAGTACAATGAGCAGTTCTTC.

The chain employs TRBV7-9 and TRBJ1-1; 11 nucleotides align to TRBD1. V gave up 3 bases and J gave up 12 bases; unmatched junction bases: 3. This CDR3 comprises 12 residues. Germline lookup yields CDR1 SEHNR and CDR2 FQNEAQ (reference sequence). CDR3 residues: CASSLDRGQTFF. In DNA, the CDR3 is TGTGCCAGCAGCTTGGACAGGGGGCAAACTTTCTTT.

This clonotype has more than one count but fewer than ten. The chain recombines TRBV5-1 with TRBJ2-2; 7 bases match TRBD1. The germline CDR1 and CDR2 sequences are SGHRS and YFSETQ. With V trimmed by 1 base and J by 3 bases, 6 bases remained unmatched. CDR3 size: 16 residues. Here the CDR3 DNA reads TGCGCCAGCAGCTTGAGGACAGGCCCCGACACCGGGGAGCTGTTTTTT. Translating it yields CASSLRTGPDTGELFF.

In this sample, this clonotype turned up a few times. The chain couples TRBV10-3 to TRBJ2-5, with 9 bases matching TRBD2. Germline CDR1 ENHRY, CDR2 SYGVKD. The V segment lost 2 bases and the J segment 1 base; nucleotides outside the gene matches: 2. This CDR3 spans 15 amino acids. In nucleotides, the CDR3 is TGTGCCATCAGTGAGGCGGGAGGGACCCAAGAGACCCAGTACTTC. This gives the protein CAISEAGGTQETQYF.

This chain connects TRBV6-1 to TRBJ2-3; D remains ambiguous. CDR1 and CDR2 from the germline V gene are MNHNS and SASEGT. Trimming cost V 6 bases and J 0 bases, with 13 bases left between them. This CDR3 comprises 15 residues. The CDR3: CASSDTVDSTDTQYF. CDR3 DNA: TGTGCCAGCAGCGACACTGTGGACAGCACAGATACGCAGTATTTT.

This clonotype was seen only a few times. The chain recombines TRBV5-1 with TRBJ2-7, with D possibly TRBD2 on 5 matching bases. V lost 4 bases and J 2 bases, leaving 16 bases between the germline ends. There are 15 residues in the CDR3. The V gene's germline CDR1 is SGHRS and CDR2 YFSETQ. CDR3 loop: CASSAALVGAYEQYF. CDR3 nucleotide sequence: TGCGCCAGCAGCGCCGCTCTGGTCGGGGCCTACGAGCAGTACTTC.

The chain's CDR3 is CASSAMGVTEAFF. In DNA, the CDR3 is TGTGCCAGCAGTGCTATGGGCGTTACTGAAGCTTTCTTT. This chain joins TRBV6-2 or TRBV6-3 and TRBJ1-1; no clear D. Trimming shortened V by 5 bases and J by 5 bases, and 12 bases separated the two germline ends. This CDR3 comprises 13 residues. Germline V CDR1 and CDR2: MNHEY, SVGEGT.

This clonotype has only a few counts. This chain uses TRBV6-2 or TRBV6-3 with TRBJ2-7; D is ambiguous. The CDR3 consists of 15 residues. Germline V lookup: CDR1 MNHEY, CDR2 SVGEGT. Trimming removed 6 bases at V and 1 base at J, with 16 bases between. The CDR3 sequence is CASSPAVPASYEQYF. The DNA for the CDR3 is TGTGCCAGCAGCCCGGCGGTGCCGGCTTCCTACGAGCAGTACTTC.

This chain links TRBV20-1 with TRBJ1-5; D call uncertain. The germline V gene encodes CDR1 DFQATT and CDR2 SNEGSKA (reference sequence). The CDR3 spans 14 residues. V lost 5 bases and J lost 0, with 11 bases in between. CDR3 amino acids: CSASEGYSNQPQHF. The CDR3 DNA follows: TGCAGTGCTTCCGAAGGGTATAGCAATCAGCCCCAGCATTTT.

This clonotype has a handful of counts. The chain joins TRBV30 to TRBJ1-5, with 8 bases lining up with TRBD1. CDR1 and CDR2 from the germline V gene are GTSNPN and SVGIG (reference sequence). CDR3 length: 15 residues. Trimming took 4 bases from V and 4 from J; bases not matched to a gene: 9. CDR3 sequence reads: CAWNSGQGANQPQHF. The CDR3 coding sequence is TGTGCCTGGAACTCCGGACAGGGCGCAAATCAGCCCCAGCATTTT.

About this clonotype itself: At one end, the junction sequence differs from germline, possibly due to a read error. This sequence joins TRBV7-2 and TRBJ2-3, with 7 bases fitting TRBD1. The germline CDR1 and CDR2 sequences are SGHTA and FQGNSA. The CDR3 runs to 14 residues. This CDR3 is CASSLRTGPETQYF. CDR3 in DNA: TGTGCCAGCAGCTTGCGGACAGGCCCAGAGACGCAGTATTTT.

This sequence joins TRBV4-3 and TRBJ1-2; D call uncertain. Germline-derived CDR1 and CDR2 are LGHNA and YSLEER. Trimming pared 1 base from V and 4 bases from J, leaving 10 bases between. This CDR3 contains 14 residues. The CDR3 nucleotides are TGCGCCAGCAGCCAAGTTGCCGCCTCCTATGGCTACACCTTC. As protein: CASSQVAASYGYTF.

This chain links TRBV6-6 with TRBJ2-1, with TRBD1 matching 8 bases. The germline V gene encodes CDR1 MNHNY and CDR2 SVGAGI (reference sequence). This CDR3 spans 15 amino acids. V trimming: 4 bases; J trimming: 13 bases; junction bases outside the gene matches: 15. The CDR3 here is CASSSDREDGETQFF. The CDR3, as DNA: TGTGCCAGCAGTTCGGACAGGGAAGACGGAGAGACCCAGTTCTTC.

This chain uses TRBV28 with TRBJ2-3; D remains unclear. Trimming removed 3 bases from V and 4 bases from J, with 14 bases in between. CDR3 size: 15 residues. The germline V gene encodes CDR1 MDHEN and CDR2 SYDVKM. The CDR3: CASSLARSNADTQYF. The CDR3 DNA reads TGTGCCAGCAGTTTGGCCCGTTCTAATGCAGATACGCAGTATTTT.

The J gene is TRBJ2-1, the V gene TRBV5-1, with TRBD1 as a possible D gene (6 bases). CDR3 size: 15 residues. Per the germline V gene, CDR1 is SGHRS and CDR2 is YFSETQ. The germline V and J ends were trimmed by 4 bases and 3 bases, with 14 bases remaining between them. As DNA, the CDR3 is TGCGCCAGCAGCGGTGGACAGAGAGGCTACAATGAGCAGTTCTTC. This codes for CASSGGQRGYNEQFF. Full variable domain (outside the CDR3, taken from reference TRBV5-1 and TRBJ2-1): KAGVTQTPRYLIKTRGQQVTLSCSPISGHRSVSWYQQTPGQGLQFLFEYFSETQRNKGNFPGRFSGRQFSNSRSEMNVSTLELGDSALYLCASSGGQRGYNEQFFGPGTRLTVL.